This paragraph covers one T cell receptor (beta chain) sequence. No antigen is known for it. Within one base of it there is no much larger clone, and no base qualities were kept. Peripheral blood CD8+ and CD4+ T cells from healthy donors, Susac syndrome patients and multiple sclerosis patients were profiled using high-throughput TCR beta sequencing. Recently defined diagnostic criteria for definite or probable disease were met by the Susac syndrome patients. Bulk CD8+ and CD4+ T cells were purified by magnetic negative isolation, whereas CD8+ TEMRA cells were enriched by FACS. Blood was drawn into EDTA tubes, processed within 24 hours, and PBMCs were isolated by density gradient centrifugation. PBMCs intended for TCR sequencing were cryopreserved in liquid nitrogen and thawed later in a water bath at 37 degrees C. The sorted or isolated CD4+, CD8+ and CD8+ TEMRA cells had a purity of 90% or higher.

These data originate in a study of CD8 T cells in Susac syndrome (dated by TCRdb to about 2019). For context, the study as a whole: Among the Susac syndrome patients who were sequenced, clinically active disease was present in six and clinical remission was observed in 8 or 9. CD8+ T cell repertoire clonality was compared between about 12 healthy donors, around 14 Susac syndrome patients and 15 or so multiple sclerosis patients. The study used repertoire sequencing to test whether antigen drove CD8+ T cell activation and differentiation in Susac syndrome. At the time of blood withdrawal, Susac syndrome patients were either therapy-naive, taking corticosteroids (with some also receiving IVIg), or on IVIg alone.

Overall study outcomes, separate from this receptor: The study acknowledged that relatively few individuals were included in the TCR sequencing and HLA analysis. Clonal expansion was seen in Susac syndrome CD8+ repertoires, peaking in CD8+ TEMRA cells and being greater in clinically active patients than in remitting ones. Looking at Susac-specific public clones, the researchers identified approximately 15 in the total CD8+ repertoire and roughly 5 in the CD8+ TEMRA repertoire.

Between the V and J ends, shortened by 2 bases and 0 bases respectively, the junction contains 5 bases. The CDR3 starts with the cysteine, ends with the phenylalanine, and has 13 residues. Only CDR3 DNA remains: 39 bases, in frame from the first base. CDR1 MNHEY and CDR2 SVGEGT were looked up in the germline V gene. RNA was extracted using the RNeasy kit, and about 0.45 to 1 microgram was reverse transcribed with random hexamers. The immunoSEQ multiplex PCR assay, which covers 54 Vbeta and 13 Jbeta segments, was used to amplify TCR beta CDR3 regions. PCR amplification bias was corrected using a synthetic template baseline for primer optimization and computational correction. As for the authors' bioinformatics: Only productive sequences were kept, with reads annotated to V, D and J genes according to IMGT and analyzed in immunoSEQ Analyzer. Clonality was computed as one minus Shannon entropy normalized by log2 of the number of productive unique sequences. Public and private clones were assessed among the 100 most prevalent clones of each patient and control. Susac-specific clones were defined as absent from healthy and MS cohorts, about 1,000 published viral clones and other ImmuneACCESS disease sequences. TCRdb itself trimmed the public reads at Q25 with fastp, ran MiXCR and retained productive beta chains. Records with the same CDR3 protein are collapsed into one entry carrying the most frequent genes and DNA. The V and J calls, along with clone size, are taken from TCRdb and not from the paper's own processing. In this sample the table shows around 79,000 distinct CDR3 sequences, roughly 94% of which occur a single time. Together, the top ten hold about 0.52% of the sample.

Sequenced input: CD8+ T cells from PBMCs. The chain is assembled from TRBV6-2 or TRBV6-3 and TRBJ2-7; the D gene identity is not certain. The sequence was collected from a human donor with Susac syndrome. The CDR3 here reads CASSYPSSYEQYF. The nucleotide sequence is TGTGCCAGCAGTTACCCGAGCTCCTACGAGCAGTACTTC.